This TCR beta chain is drawn from a study of Graves' ophthalmopathy and Graves' hyperthyroidism. Overall study: Peripheral blood samples were taken at initial diagnosis, before any treatment.

Diagnosis relied on clinical symptoms, serum thyroxine, TRAb, thyroid ultrasound and orbital computed tomography. Sampling approximately 10 ml of fresh peripheral blood provided the PBMCs. Amplification of TCR beta CDR3 regions used RNA transcripts. The first round was an RT-PCR with HTBI primers, and the second round was a multiplex PCR. TCRdb redid the calling of the multiplex PCR reads with MiXCR, one entry per CDR3 protein. The table records under 350,000 distinct CDR3 sequences, roughly 17% of them present only once. CDR3 length: 17 residues. Trimming at V came to 2 bases and at J to 8 bases, leaving 14 bases not matched to a gene. CDR1 is MNHEY, CDR2 SVGAGI, per germline. This clonotype has ten or more counts.

Sequencing used peripheral blood. The rearrangement uses TRBV6-5 and TRBJ2-2, with 7 bases lining up with TRBD2. This TCR was recovered from an adult man with Graves' ophthalmopathy. The CDR3 reads CASSYRFPGLWAGELFF. CDR3 DNA sequence: TGTGCCAGCAGTTACCGATTCCCGGGACTATGGGCTGGGGAGCTGTTTTTT.